The TCR beta chain under discussion was sequenced for a study of Graves' ophthalmopathy and Graves' hyperthyroidism. Points from the study as a whole: Progression of ophthalmopathy was predicted by the model with 60% to 71% sensitivity and roughly 78% specificity.

Germline CDR1 is MNHNS and CDR2 is SASEGT. The CDR3 length is 15 residues. The ends lost 0 bases at V and 3 bases at J; junction bases unmatched: 4. Amplification targeted the TCR beta CDR3 regions, with RNA transcripts as the source material. The first round was an RT-PCR with HTBI primers, and the second round was a multiplex PCR. One entry per CDR3 protein results from TCRdb running MiXCR on the multiplex PCR reads. The top ten hold 3.3% of the sample, which has about 700,000 distinct CDR3 sequences, roughly two fifths seen once. This clonotype turned up a few times. Its antigen is still unknown. Source material: peripheral blood. The gene calls are TRBV6-1 and TRBJ1-1, with 7 bases fitting TRBD1. The receptor's source is an adult man with Graves' ophthalmopathy. CDR3 nucleotide sequence: TGTGCCAGCAGTGAAGCGGGAAGGGGGCACACTGAAGCTTTCTTT. Its translation: CASSEAGRGHTEAFF.